Reported below is one T cell receptor (beta chain). This entry is derived from a study of immune evolution from preneoplasia to lung adenocarcinoma. Germline values: CDR1 LNHDA, CDR2 SQIVND (reference sequence). This CDR3 is built from 11 residues. The V end was cut by 8 bases, the J end by 3 bases, with 8 bases between. Profiling relied on immunoSEQ multiplex PCR, and the TCRdb table lists in-frame clones only, not all of them. The table lists roughly 8,100 clones, 80% to 85% of them singletons. The rearrangement uses TRBV19 and TRBJ2-7; D remains ambiguous. What was sequenced was FFPE invasive lung adenocarcinoma tissue. The origin of this receptor is a person in their fifties with lung adenocarcinoma. CDR3: CASGPYYEQYF. The CDR3 nucleotides read TGTGCCAGTGGTCCATACTACGAGCAGTACTTC.